The 32 T cell receptor beta chains below were found in one sample sequenced in a study of cytomegalovirus exposure and HLA in healthy donors. 13 Jbeta primers and 60 Vbeta primers were used for the PCR. Profiled with immunoSEQ multiplex PCR; TCRdb holds only in-frame clones, not every one. The data contain about 37,000 clones, 74% of them singletons. The sample was PBMCs. These receptors were obtained from a man aged 25 to 40 in good health and CMV-seronegative.

This chain connects TRBV6-6 to TRBJ2-3, with D possibly TRBD1 on 6 matching bases. V lost 6 bases, J lost 0 bases, and 13 bases lay in between. CDR3 size: 15 residues. CDR1 MNHNY and CDR2 SVGAGI come from the germline V gene (reference sequence). The CDR3 loop is CASSRQETSTDTQYF. The CDR3, as DNA: TGTGCCAGCAGCCGACAGGAAACGAGCACAGATACGCAGTATTTT.

This clone was counted between two and nine times. The rearrangement joins TRBV6-1 to TRBJ2-7; D remains ambiguous. The germline V gene has CDR1 MNHNS and CDR2 SASEGT. V lost 7 bases, J lost 7 bases, and 8 bases lay in between. The length of the CDR3 is 10 residues. CDR3 sequence: CASTGTEQYF. CDR3 sequence (DNA): TGTGCCAGCACAGGTACGGAGCAGTACTTC.

This rearrangement joins TRBV7-8 to TRBJ2-1; TRBD2 matches at 10 bases. The CDR3 has 15 amino acids. The trim removed 2 bases at V and 7 bases at J, leaving 5 bases unmatched. The germline V gene has CDR1 SGHVS and CDR2 FQNEAQ. CDR3 nucleotides: TGTGCCAGCAGCTTACAAGCGGGGGGGATAAATGAGCAGTTCTTC. This codes for CASSLQAGGINEQFF.

J is TRBJ2-2 and V is TRBV4-1; 10 bases line up with TRBD1. The CDR3 covers 14 residues. Germline CDR1 and CDR2: MGHRA and YSYEKL. Losses at the gene ends were 3 bases for V and 5 bases for J; bases not matched to a gene: 0. CDR3 coding DNA: TGCGCCAGCAGCCAGGGACAGGGGACCGGGGAGCTGTTTTTT. Residues: CASSQGQGTGELFF.

Concerning this clone: One end of the junction is discordant with germline, which a read error may explain. V usage is TRBV11-2 and J usage is TRBJ1-2; tentatively, D is TRBD1 (5 bases). Per the germline V gene, CDR1 is SGHAT and CDR2 is FQNNGV. CDR3 length: 14 amino acids. The chain's CDR3 is CASSLSQGNFGYTF. In DNA, the CDR3 is TGTGCCAGCAGCTTATCTCAGGGTAACTTTGGCTACACCTTC.

This clone was seen just once. This rearrangement joins TRBV5-4 to TRBJ2-5; TRBD2 agrees at 11 bases. The V gene's germline CDR1 is SGHNT and CDR2 YYREEE (reference sequence). The CDR3 has 16 amino acids. V dropped 3 bases and J dropped 4; count of bases not matched to a gene: 8. The CDR3 DNA is TGTGCCAGCAGCTCCATAGCGGGAGGGCTCGCAGAGACCCAGTACTTC. This encodes CASSSIAGGLAETQYF. Full variable domain (outside the CDR3, taken from reference TRBV5-4 and TRBJ2-5): ETGVTQSPTHLIKTRGQQVTLRCSSQSGHNTVSWYQQALGQGPQFIFQYYREEENGRGNFPPRFSGLQFPNYSSELNVNALELDDSALYLCASSSIAGGLAETQYFGPGTRLLVL.

The chain couples TRBV4-1 to TRBJ1-3; 7 nucleotides match TRBD1. V shed 0 bases, J shed 2 bases, and the junction held 1 base outside the gene matches. This CDR3 has 15 residues. CDR1 MGHRA and CDR2 YSYEKL come from the germline V gene. CDR3 bases: TGCGCCAGCAGCCAAGAGGGGACAGCTGGAAACACCATATATTTT. It translates to CASSQEGTAGNTIYF.

V gene TRBV15 combines with J gene TRBJ2-1; D gene unclear. The V gene lost 3 bases and the J gene lost 0 bases, with 3 bases spanning the gap. The CDR3 spans 13 residues. Germline V CDR1 and CDR2: LNHNV, YYDKDF (reference sequence). The CDR3 reads CATSRASYNEQFF. The CDR3, as DNA: TGTGCCACCAGCAGGGCCTCCTACAATGAGCAGTTCTTC.

The chain links TRBV6-6 to TRBJ2-3; D is undetermined. The CDR3 runs 11 residues. Trimming left V 7 bases short and J 4 bases short, with 6 bases between. CDR1 and CDR2 from the germline V gene are MNHNY and SVGAGI (reference sequence). As DNA, the CDR3 is TGTGCCAGCACCTTAGCAGATACGCAGTATTTT. This gives the protein CASTLADTQYF.

This chain links TRBV5-1 with TRBJ1-2; TRBD1 matches 10 bases. The CDR3 runs to 13 residues. V lost 3 bases, J lost 7 bases, and 3 bases stayed unmatched. Germline lookup yields CDR1 SGHRS and CDR2 YFSETQ. CDR3 DNA sequence: TGCGCCAGCAGCTCCGGACAGGGGGGTGGCTACACCTTC. Translation: CASSSGQGGGYTF.

V gene TRBV7-9 combines with J gene TRBJ1-1; 7 bases map to TRBD1. Germline values: CDR1 SEHNR, CDR2 FQNEAQ (reference sequence). The CDR3 is 15 residues long. After removal of 4 bases from V and 2 bases from J, the junction contained 7 bases not matched to a gene. In nucleotides, the CDR3 is TGTGCCAGCAGCTCGCGACAGGGAACCAACACTGAAGCTTTCTTT. Amino acids: CASSSRQGTNTEAFF. Full variable domain (outside the CDR3, taken from reference TRBV7-9 and TRBJ1-1): DTGVSQNPRHKITKRGQNVTFRCDPISEHNRLYWYRQTLGQGPEFLTYFQNEAQLEKSRLLSDRFSAERPKGSFSTLEIQRTEQGDSAMYLCASSSRQGTNTEAFFGQGTRLTVV.

The V gene is TRBV4-1, the J gene TRBJ2-3; D remains ambiguous. Trimming shortened V by 1 base and J by 1 base, and 12 bases separated the two germline ends. This CDR3 spans 16 amino acids. The V gene's germline CDR1 is MGHRA and CDR2 YSYEKL. The CDR3 nucleotides read TGCGCCAGCAGCCAAGTGGCTGTAGCCCGCACAGATACGCAGTATTTT. This translates into CASSQVAVARTDTQYF.

The chain is built from TRBV7-9 and TRBJ1-6; D is perhaps TRBD1 (5 bases). With 5 bases removed from V and 7 bases from J, the gap between germline ends came to 9 bases. The germline V gene encodes CDR1 SEHNR and CDR2 FQNEAQ (reference sequence). This CDR3 has 13 residues. CDR3 sequence: CASSLYRNSPLHF. CDR3 coding DNA: TGTGCCAGCAGCCTCTACAGGAATTCACCCCTCCACTTT.

The V and J genes are TRBV6-5 and TRBJ1-5; 10 positions match TRBD1. The germline CDR1 and CDR2 sequences are MNHEY and SVGAGI. V dropped 6 bases and J dropped 2; count of bases not matched to a gene: 4. This CDR3 has 15 residues. In DNA form, the CDR3 reads TGTGCCAGCAGCTCCGGGACAGGGGGCAATCAGCCCCAGCATTTT. This translates into CASSSGTGGNQPQHF.

The chain joins TRBV18 to TRBJ2-1; D gene unclear. Germline V gene sequence: CDR1 KGHSH, CDR2 LQKENI. V lost 1 base to trimming and J lost 9 bases, with 7 bases between them. This CDR3 has 12 residues. The CDR3: CASSPQATEQFF. The CDR3 nucleotides read TGTGCCAGCTCACCACAAGCGACTGAGCAGTTCTTC.

V and J are TRBV10-2 and TRBJ2-3; D possibly corresponds to TRBD2 (7 bases). This CDR3 is 15 amino acids long. Trimming shortened V by 3 bases and J by 4 bases, and 14 bases separated the two germline ends. The germline V gene has CDR1 WSHSY and CDR2 SAAADI. Here the CDR3 DNA reads TGCGCCAGCAGTGATAAGGGGGGGCGGGCAGATACGCAGTATTTT. Translation: CASSDKGGRADTQYF.

J is TRBJ1-2 and V is TRBV2; no clear D gene. The CDR3 loop spans 12 amino acids. The germline gives CDR1 SNHLY, CDR2 FYNNEI. The V and J ends lost 5 bases and 0 bases respectively, with 4 bases between them. The CDR3 nucleotides are TGTGCCAGCAGTCCGTCTAACTATGGCTACACCTTC. Amino acids: CASSPSNYGYTF.

The V gene is TRBV7-3, the J gene TRBJ2-7; 11 bases align to TRBD1. The CDR3 spans 19 residues. Germline V gene sequence: CDR1 SGHTA, CDR2 FQGTGA. With V trimmed by 5 bases and J by 0 bases, 15 bases remained unmatched. In DNA, the CDR3 is TGTGCCAGCAGCCCTCCGGACAGGGGGCGAATGCAGCCCTCCTACGAGCAGTACTTC. It codes for CASSPPDRGRMQPSYEQYF. The variable domain in full, completed from reference TRBV7-3 and TRBJ2-7, reads GAGVSQTPSNKVTEKGKYVELRCDPISGHTALYWYRQSLGQGPEFLIYFQGTGAADDSGLPNDRFFAVRPEGSVSTLKIQRTERGDSAVYLCASSPPDRGRMQPSYEQYFGPGTRLTVT.

The chain is built from TRBV4-1 and TRBJ2-7; 9 nucleotides match TRBD2. V dropped 4 bases and J dropped 6; count of bases not matched to a gene: 7. CDR1 is MGHRA, CDR2 YSYEKL, per germline. The CDR3 has 14 amino acids. The CDR3 protein is CASSLLAGYTEQYF. The CDR3 region has the DNA TGCGCCAGCAGCCTACTAGCGGGTTATACCGAGCAGTACTTC.

The chain links TRBV6-5 to TRBJ2-1; no definite D call. The germline V and J ends were trimmed by 7 bases and 6 bases, with 10 bases remaining between them. This CDR3 region has 12 residues. Germline V lookup: CDR1 MNHEY, CDR2 SVGAGI. The CDR3 sequence: CASTSPGNEQFF. In nucleotides, the CDR3 is TGTGCCAGCACGTCTCCAGGCAATGAGCAGTTCTTC.

The V and J genes are TRBV6-5 and TRBJ1-2; tentative D call: TRBD1 (5 bases). The length of the CDR3 is 13 residues. From germline, CDR1 is MNHEY and CDR2 SVGAGI. The V end was cut by 6 bases, the J end by 3 bases, with 11 bases between. CDR3 sequence (DNA): TGTGCCAGCAGCTATACGACAGACTATGGCTACACCTTC. It translates to CASSYTTDYGYTF.

This chain connects TRBV7-9 to TRBJ2-2; 10 bases map to TRBD1. This CDR3 is 15 amino acids long. The J segment lost 3 bases and the V segment lost 5 bases, leaving 3 bases of the junction unmatched. Germline V lookup: CDR1 SEHNR, CDR2 FQNEAQ (reference sequence). This CDR3 reads CASSVGTGDTGELFF. CDR3 sequence (DNA): TGTGCCAGCAGCGTAGGGACAGGGGACACCGGGGAGCTGTTTTTT.

This clone has more than one count but fewer than ten. The sample holds other DNA sequences that translate to the same CDR3. The chain recombines TRBV5-6 with TRBJ1-1, with a tentative D call TRBD1 (5 bases). Per the germline V gene, CDR1 is SGHDT and CDR2 is YYEEEE. CDR3 length equals 12 residues. The V end was cut by 4 bases, the J end by 5 bases, with 9 bases between. The DNA for the CDR3 is TGTGCCAGCAGCCTTCGGGGGACTGAAGCTTTCTTT. It is translated as CASSLRGTEAFF.

V is TRBV7-9 and J is TRBJ1-5, with D uncertain. Germline V gene lookup returns CDR1 SEHNR and CDR2 FQNEAQ (reference sequence). The CDR3 is 16 amino acids. Trimming pared 5 bases from V and 1 base from J, leaving 15 bases between. The CDR3 nucleotides are TGTGCCAGCAGCGGGAGTGGGGTTGGGAGCAATCAGCCCCAGCATTTT. This translates into CASSGSGVGSNQPQHF.

The CDR3 is CASSLRSGLAWSTDTQYF. For the CDR3, the DNA is TGTGCCAGCAGCCTCCGCAGCGGACTAGCGTGGAGCACAGATACGCAGTATTTT. The genes are TRBV11-3 and TRBJ2-3, with 9 bases that match TRBD2. The trim removed 5 bases at V and 0 bases at J, leaving 12 bases unmatched. This CDR3 has 18 residues. The germline V gene has CDR1 SGHNT and CDR2 YENEEA.

The J gene is TRBJ2-5, the V gene TRBV7-6, with a tentative D call TRBD1 (6 bases). This CDR3 has 12 residues. The germline gives CDR1 SGHVS, CDR2 FNYEAQ. The V gene lost 10 bases and the J gene lost 7 bases, with 16 bases spanning the gap. The CDR3 DNA reads as TGTGCCACCAGGGGTAGCGCGGGGACCCAGTACTTC. Amino acids: CATRGSAGTQYF.

The rearrangement uses TRBV18 and TRBJ1-1, with a tentative D call TRBD1 (5 bases). V gave up 2 bases and J gave up 4 bases, with 14 bases separating them. The CDR3 has 15 residues. Germline-derived CDR1 and CDR2 are KGHSH and LQKENI. This CDR3 reads CASSPGKGRLTEAFF. The CDR3 DNA sequence: TGTGCCAGCTCACCAGGGAAGGGGAGGCTCACTGAAGCTTTCTTT. Full variable domain (remainder filled in from reference TRBV18 and TRBJ1-1): NAGVMQNPRHLVRRRGQEARLRCSPMKGHSHVYWYRQLPEEGLKFMVYLQKENIIDESGMPKERFSAEFPKEGPSILRIQQVVRGDSAAYFCASSPGKGRLTEAFFGQGTRLTVV.

V gene TRBV6-5 combines with J gene TRBJ2-7; 7 positions agree with TRBD1. This CDR3 spans 14 amino acids. With 5 bases clipped from V and 0 bases from J, the junction kept 4 bases outside the gene matches. CDR1 and CDR2 from the germline V gene are MNHEY and SVGAGI. The CDR3 nucleotides read TGTGCCAGCAGTGAGGGGACAGACTCCTACGAGCAGTACTTC. This codes for CASSEGTDSYEQYF.

A note on this clone: The junction differs from germline at one of its ends, possibly a read error. This chain uses TRBV7-9 with TRBJ2-3; 15 nucleotides agree with TRBD2. This CDR3 is built from 15 residues. Germline V gene sequence: CDR1 SEHNR, CDR2 FQNEAQ (reference sequence). The CDR3 spells CSSTEGLAGGDTQYF. DNA for the CDR3: TGTTCCAGCACCGAGGGACTAGCGGGGGGAGATACGCAGTATTTT. The variable domain in full, with the rest retrieved from reference TRBV7-9 and TRBJ2-3, is DTGVSQNPRHKITKRGQNVTFRCDPISEHNRLYWYRQTLGQGPEFLTYFQNEAQLEKSRLLSDRFSAERPKGSFSTLEIQRTEQGDSAMYLCSSTEGLAGGDTQYFGPGTRLTVL.

The genes are TRBV9 and TRBJ1-6; TRBD1 matches at 7 bases. Losses at the gene ends were 0 bases for V and 0 bases for J; bases not matched to a gene: 3. This CDR3 has 17 residues. Germline CDR1 SGDLS, CDR2 YYNGEE. The CDR3 loop reads CASSVDGDSSYNSPLHF. The CDR3 region has the DNA TGTGCCAGCAGCGTAGATGGGGACAGCTCCTATAATTCACCCCTCCACTTT.

In this sample, this clone turned up a few times. This chain joins TRBV4-1 and TRBJ2-7, with D uncertain. Germline V gives CDR1 MGHRA, CDR2 YSYEKL. This CDR3 is 15 amino acids long. The ends were cut back, 0 bases at V and 2 bases at J, with 11 bases in the middle. The CDR3 sequence is CASSQDSTRPYEQYF. As DNA, the CDR3 is TGCGCCAGCAGCCAAGATAGCACCAGACCCTACGAGCAGTACTTC.

V gene TRBV10-3 combines with J gene TRBJ2-1; D perhaps matches TRBD2 (6 bases). Trimming removed 4 bases from V and 7 bases from J, with 11 bases in between. This CDR3 is built from 13 residues. Per germline, CDR1 ENHRY and CDR2 SYGVKD. For the CDR3, the DNA is TGTGCCATCAGTGGCGGGACCCATAATGAGCAGTTCTTC. This encodes CAISGGTHNEQFF.